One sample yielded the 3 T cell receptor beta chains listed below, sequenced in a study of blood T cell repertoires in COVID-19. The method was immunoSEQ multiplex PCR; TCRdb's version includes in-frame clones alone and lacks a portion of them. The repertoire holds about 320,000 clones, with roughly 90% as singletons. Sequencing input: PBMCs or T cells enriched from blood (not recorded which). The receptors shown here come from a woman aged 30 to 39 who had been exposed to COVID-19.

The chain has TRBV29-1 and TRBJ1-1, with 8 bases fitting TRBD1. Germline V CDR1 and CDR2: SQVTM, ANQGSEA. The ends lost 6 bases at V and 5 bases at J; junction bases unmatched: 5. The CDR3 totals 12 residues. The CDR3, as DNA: TGCAGCGTGGACAGGGATGGGACTGAAGCTTTCTTT. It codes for CSVDRDGTEAFF.

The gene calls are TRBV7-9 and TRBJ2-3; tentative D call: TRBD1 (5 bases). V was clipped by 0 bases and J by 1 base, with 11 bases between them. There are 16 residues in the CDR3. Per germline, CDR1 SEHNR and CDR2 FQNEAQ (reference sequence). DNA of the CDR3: TGTGCCAGCAGCTTAGCGTCCAGGGCGGGCACAGATACGCAGTATTTT. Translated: CASSLASRAGTDTQYF.

The CDR3 here is CASNHRRNTDTQYF. For the CDR3, the DNA is TGTGCCAGCAACCATAGGCGGAACACAGATACGCAGTATTTT. The chain combines TRBV9 with TRBJ2-3; D is uncertain. This CDR3 has 14 amino acids. V shed 6 bases and J shed 2 bases, with 13 bases lying between them. Germline CDR1 is SGDLS and CDR2 is YYNGEE. The full variable domain, rest sourced from reference TRBV9 and TRBJ2-3, is DSGVTQTPKHLITATGQRVTLRCSPRSGDLSVYWYQQSLDQGLQFLIQYYNGEERAKGNILERFSAQQFPDLHSELNLSSLELGDSALYFCASNHRRNTDTQYFGPGTRLTVL.